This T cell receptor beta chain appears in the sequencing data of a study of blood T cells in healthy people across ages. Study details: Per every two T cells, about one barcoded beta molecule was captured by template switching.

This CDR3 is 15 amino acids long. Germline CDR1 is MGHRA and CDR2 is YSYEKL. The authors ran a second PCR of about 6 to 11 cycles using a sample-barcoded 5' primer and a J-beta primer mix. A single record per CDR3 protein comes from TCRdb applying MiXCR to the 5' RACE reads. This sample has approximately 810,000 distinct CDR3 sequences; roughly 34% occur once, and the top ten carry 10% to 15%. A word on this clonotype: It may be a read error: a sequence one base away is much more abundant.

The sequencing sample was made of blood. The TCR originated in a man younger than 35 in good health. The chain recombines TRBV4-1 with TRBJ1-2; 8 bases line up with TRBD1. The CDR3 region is CVSSQRGQVVSGYTF. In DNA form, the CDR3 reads TGCGTCAGCAGCCAAAGGGGACAGGTCGTGAGCGGCTACACCTTC.